The TCR beta chain described here comes from a study of T cell responses to AZD1222 COVID-19 vaccine. Study conclusions and caveats: Reports indicate that nearly half of spike-specific TCRs are directed at unmutated variant regions. Only 5 or 6 individuals given AZD1222 were seropositive at baseline. Females made up more of the donors, who were largely white British, and clonal diversity may have come out too low.

This clone has more than one count but fewer than ten. The antigen is unknown. V was cut by 0 bases and J by 5 bases, with 7 bases left in between. CDR3 length equals 13 residues. Germline values: CDR1 MRHNA, CDR2 SNTAGT. Generated by immunoSEQ multiplex PCR, the TCRdb table keeps only in-frame clones and is missing some. The sample has roughly 70,000 clones; less than 85% are singletons. J is TRBJ1-1 and V is TRBV6-4, with D perhaps matching TRBD1 (6 bases). The input for sequencing was peripheral blood, taken on day 0 of AZD1222 vaccination. This clonotype originated in an adult in good health. CDR3 DNA: TGTGCCAGCAGTGACTCCAGGGGAACTGAAGCTTTCTTT. Its translation: CASSDSRGTEAFF.